This T cell receptor (beta chain) was found in a study of T-cell reconstitution after alpha-beta-depleted transplantation in children. Unique molecular identifiers were built into the TCRbeta library. TCRdb analysed the PCR reads with MiXCR anew, one entry per CDR3 protein. Among about 90,000 distinct CDR3 sequences listed, 6.5% to 8.5% were seen once. This clonotype was counted between two and nine times. This receptor was identified in a human donor who donated a stem cell graft to a child with congenital amegakaryocytic thrombocytopenia. The starting material was PBMCs from the stem cell graft donor, obtained from the stem cell graft.

The CDR3 here is CATVRTIAGGTYNEQFF. DNA of the CDR3: TGTGCCACCGTAAGAACCATAGCGGGAGGAACCTACAATGAGCAGTTCTTC. The chain joins TRBV19 to TRBJ2-1, with TRBD2 identical over 10 bases. Germline values: CDR1 LNHDA, CDR2 SQIVND (reference sequence). Unmatched junction bases numbered 14, after V lost 10 bases and J lost 2 bases. The CDR3 is 17 residues long.